The rows below give T cell receptor beta chains drawn from one sample of a study of OX40 agonist ivuxolimab in advanced cancers. Libraries were prepared by immunoSEQ multiplex PCR; TCRdb keeps only in-frame clonotypes and omits some of them. The sample lists tens of thousands of clones, 84% occurring once. The sample was CD4+ or CD8+ T cells sorted from blood, taken in a trial of the OX40 agonist ivuxolimab. Receptors were obtained from an adult with an advanced solid tumor such as melanoma, head and neck, liver or kidney cancer. CDR3s include the opening cysteine and the closing phenylalanine or tryptophan. The D gene is left open where the match is weak. Clone sizes are given selectively: once, few, many, or a class where the clone is expanded.

>TRBJ2-6|TRBV11-2|.|18|.
CASSMTCKQQSRANVLTF
TGTGCCAGCAGCATGACATGCAAGCAACAAAGTCGGGCCAACGTCCTGACTTTC
>TRBJ2-1|TRBV19|.|17|.
CASSISAGDALYNEQFF
TGTGCCAGTAGTATCTCGGCCGGGGACGCGTTATACAATGAGCAGTTCTTC
>TRBJ1-1|TRBV7-9|.|15|TRBD1
CASSRTGGKDTEAFF
TGTGCCAGCAGTAGGACAGGGGGTAAGGACACTGAAGCTTTCTTT
>TRBJ1-3|TRBV30|few|17|.
CAWSPSNRAYSGNTIYF
TGTGCCTGGAGTCCCTCCAACAGGGCCTACTCTGGAAACACCATATATTTT
>TRBJ2-5|TRBV5-5|.|15|.
CASRAGLVYQETQYF
TGTGCCAGCAGAGCAGGACTTGTGTACCAAGAGACCCAGTACTTC
>TRBJ2-5|TRBV7-6|once|15|TRBD1
CASSLGFGQGETQYF
TGTGCCAGCAGCTTAGGATTCGGACAGGGGGAGACCCAGTACTTC
>TRBJ2-2|TRBV29-1|.|16|TRBD1
CSSFFISTGVTGELFF
TGCAGCTCCTTCTTTATCTCGACAGGGGTCACCGGGGAGCTGTTTTTT
>TRBJ2-2|TRBV27|.|13|.
CASSSSNTGELFF
.
>TRBJ2-1|TRBV7-6|.|13|TRBD1
CASSQTGWNEQFF
TGTGCCAGCAGCCAGACAGGGTGGAATGAGCAGTTCTTC
>TRBJ2-5|TRBV28|.|15|.
CASSVGRGGEETQYF
TGTGCCAGCAGTGTAGGCAGGGGGGGAGAAGAGACCCAGTACTTC